This TCR beta chain was observed in a study of cytomegalovirus exposure and HLA in healthy donors (dated by TCRdb to 2017 to 2019). Some background on the complete study: According to an earlier analysis of a few hundred of the donors, some 180 million T cells yielded 117 million unique TCR beta sequences and 276 Gb of sequence data. A later genetic analysis took genome-wide SNP genotypes for about 65% of the 666 donors and used that subset as a discovery cohort. Approximately 310 gigabases of sequencing data and approximately 93 million unique TCR sequences were included in an early release covering roughly 700 HLA-typed donors. All discovery cohort repertoires had been generated using a single sequencing platform. In an earlier analysis of several hundred of the donors, high-throughput TCR beta sequencing was used to judge whether each TCR beta V gene segment behaved as functional or pseudogenic. Of the roughly 410 genotyped donors, approximately 80% were placed in the genetic ancestry cluster associated with self-reported Caucasian donors. HLA typing covered class I and class II loci at four-digit resolution. Alongside the repertoire data, information on donor age, sex, ethnicity and CMV serostatus was compiled. The study was designed to test whether signatures of past pathogen exposure could be identified by cataloging public T cell receptors. To study patterns of TCR occurrence, a later analysis re-analyzed previously published TCR beta repertoires from 666 donors and added high-resolution HLA genotyping. A separate validation cohort of 90 to 150 different subjects was used in addition to the 666-subject first cohort. The later analysis used no new phenotypic data to find candidate immune exposures, relying instead on TCR beta sequences and their occurrence across donors. On average, about 200,000 unique TCR beta nucleotide sequences were sequenced per donor among a few hundred genotyped donors of the cohort, with roughly 18% of those sequences being non-productive. To predict cytomegalovirus infection status, the study brought together high-throughput TCR immunosequencing, statistical association of individual TCRs with disease status, and machine learning. The study profiled the T cell repertoires of under 850 subjects by immunosequencing and related them to cytomegalovirus serostatus. Typing coverage differed by locus: A, B, C, DRB1 and DQB1 were typed in about 620-640 donors, DQA1 in 500 to 550, DPA1 in 600 to 610, and DPB1 in just under 490. A handful of DR-DQ haplotypes were treated as single units for association and clustering because of strong linkage in the cohort.

The CDR3 sequence holds 20 residues, the cysteine and phenylalanine included. Only the CDR3 region is kept as DNA, spanning 60 bases read in frame from base 1. The junction shows trimming of 0 bases on V and 0 bases on J, plus 21 bases between the germline ends. CDR1 and CDR2 were assigned from the germline V gene (reference sequence) as LNHNV and YYDKDF. What the study reported, not specific to this receptor: In a later analysis, TCR association rates were found to vary across HLA loci, with the most associated TCRs seen for DRB1 alleles and the fewest for HLA-C alleles. The earlier analysis of 587 of the donors excluded 15 to 20 rarely observed V segments, including chromosome 9 orphons, because counts were too low. Most CMV-associated TCR beta chains appeared to be HLA-restricted in a later analysis, and the HLA associations seemed to be driven largely by CMV exposure. A later genetic analysis reported fewer N-insertions in productive TCRs among donors in an Asian-associated ancestry cluster than the roughly 670-donor mean. Most TCR sequences were observed very rarely across donors, whereas some public TCRs were present in many individuals. A few of the identified cytomegalovirus-associated TCR beta chains were confirmed in vitro to be specific for cytomegalovirus antigens. The 87-base-pair reads could not distinguish some IMGT-functional V segments, including TRBV6-2 and TRBV6-3, so those segments were excluded. The cohort was sequenced for TCR beta chains only, and without alpha or paired-chain data the features that could be detected were limited. A later analysis reported that several top co-occurrence clusters appeared linked to parvovirus B19, influenza, CMV and Epstein-Barr virus. A further reported finding was that TCR beta sequences accurately predicted the HLA-A and HLA-B alleles for most subjects in the first cohort. In an earlier analysis of over 550 of the donors, most TCR beta V segments were observed in productive rearrangements about 87% or about 30% of the time, broadly matching IMGT annotations. The study gave a list of about 170 TCR beta chains associated with cytomegalovirus. In a later analysis, 16,951 TCR beta sequences were associated with specific HLA alleles at a false discovery rate of 0.05. V-gene and J-gene trimming of TCR beta chains was associated with a missense DCLRE1C variant in a later genetic analysis, and the association was replicated in an independent cohort. When HLA alleles, especially DR and DQ, strongly co-occurred, TCR associations were difficult to assign to individual alleles. A later analysis found that HLA-associated TCR beta chains were more clonally expanded and had lower generation probabilities than equally common non-associated chains. Because some donors lacked HLA typing at each locus, the association tests relied only on the typed subset. The authors suggested that the approach could potentially be generalized to other disease states and immunological phenotypes. CMV serostatus was the only immune exposure information available for the cohort. Linkage disequilibrium might explain the correlated functional status among segregating V segments, but an unknown experimental factor could not be excluded. The classifier was reported to diagnose cytomegalovirus status with high specificity and sensitivity in both the original and validation cohorts. Roughly uniform sequencing depth across donors was assumed in presence/absence analyses, although this assumption may not hold. A cluster of highly shared sequence variants was judged likely to represent a technical artifact of the sequencing pipeline.

The cohort consisted of some 670 healthy bone marrow donors. All cohort members were sampled while nominally healthy, although unrecorded immune exposures were likely present. The donor tested CMV seronegative, placing the donor among the roughly 340 seronegative members of the cohort. A peripheral blood sample was collected from each donor, and TCR beta sequencing was performed on peripheral blood mononuclear cells. The Qiagen DNeasy Blood Extraction Kit was used to extract genomic DNA from the blood cell samples. For this clone: Its cognate antigen has yet to be identified. Nothing much larger sits one base from this clone, and base qualities are not available.

Libraries were prepared through the immunoSEQ multiplex PCR assay. A mixture of 60 forward primers for TCR Vbeta segments and 13 reverse primers for TCR Jbeta segments was used in the multiplex PCR. The CDR3 region of rearranged TCR beta genes was amplified from genomic DNA with a multiplex PCR assay. Amplified TCR beta libraries were sequenced as 87-base-pair reads on the Illumina HiSeq System. Per the source publication's procedure: A later analysis tallied roughly 78 million unique TCR beta chains across the 666 repertoires, and approximately 9.9 million of those chains were shared by two or more donors. Raw reads were error-corrected and collapsed into unique sequences with a nearest-neighbor algorithm that merged closely related sequences to remove PCR and sequencing errors. CDR3 sequences were aligned to IMGT reference sequences to assign V, D and J gene segments. For a sequence to be retained, a match of at least six nucleotides was required to both a V gene segment and a J gene segment. Rearrangements were classified as productive when the CDR3 lacked stop codons and remained in frame with V and J, and all other rearrangements were classified as non-productive. Following IMGT convention, CDR3 was defined as the stretch from the second conserved V-encoded cysteine up to the conserved J-encoded phenylalanine. The earlier analysis of 587 of the donors excluded any sequence lacking an unambiguous match to a single V gene segment. In an earlier analysis of some 590 of the donors, a V segment was called functional when productive rearrangements were above 56.7%, and segregating when the standard deviation between donors exceeded 5%. A statistical classification framework was developed to diagnose cytomegalovirus status using the catalog of TCR beta chain sequences. A later analysis assigned V and J genes by comparing TCR nucleotide sequences with IMGT/GENE-DB human TR gene sequences. The TCRdist pipeline was used in a later analysis to assign CDR3 sequences and most-parsimonious VDJ recombination scenarios. In a later analysis, every TCR beta chain was defined by the combination of its CDR3 amino acid sequence and its V-gene family, and reads without a unique V-gene family were dropped. As a way to deal with suspected cross-contamination and a sequencing artifact, a later analysis dropped hundreds of nucleotide sequences that were highly shared and had low generation probability. A later analysis calculated a clonal expansion index for each public chain from normalized within-repertoire ranks of inferred template counts. In a later analysis, generation probabilities were computed using a VDJ recombination model fitted to out-of-frame rearrangements, and the results were checked against IGoR. A later analysis scored TCR-TCR, TCR-HLA and TCR-CMV co-occurrence with hypergeometric tests, applying a repertoire-size bias correction to TCR pairs. A later analysis estimated false discovery rates by permuting HLA or CMV assignments 20 times. In a later analysis, co-occurring TCRs were grouped using DBSCAN, and TCRdist sequence similarity was added for clustering within HLA-allele-positive subsets. Repertoires with fewer than 30,000 or more than 120,000 public chains were left out of co-occurrence clustering, as were about 5 repertoires with anomalous nucleotide sharing. Not all clones reach the TCRdb copy of this immuneACCESS table, which keeps in-frame sequences only. Checked studies attribute under half of the gap to unresolved V genes and leave the rest unexplained. The V and J calls and the clone size are those of that table, but D and trimming were determined from the DNA. The sample table lists around 130,000 clones, around 76% of them with a count of one. The leading ten clones occupy approximately 1.8% of the sample.

The specimen was PBMCs. This clonotype originated in a woman aged 50 to 60 in good health and CMV-seronegative. This chain joins TRBV15 to TRBJ2-1; the D gene is possibly TRBD1, with 5 bases matching. The CDR3 protein is CATSREPTWGASDSYNEQFF. The DNA sequence is given as TGTGCCACCAGCAGAGAGCCGACGTGGGGCGCTTCTGACTCCTACAATGAGCAGTTCTTC.